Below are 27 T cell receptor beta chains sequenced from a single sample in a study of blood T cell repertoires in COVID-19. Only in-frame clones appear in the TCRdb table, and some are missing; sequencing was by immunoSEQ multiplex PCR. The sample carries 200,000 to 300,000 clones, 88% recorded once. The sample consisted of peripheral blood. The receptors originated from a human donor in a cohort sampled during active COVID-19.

CDR3 in DNA: TGCGCCAGCAGTGTACTCTCCTACGAGCAGTACTTC. Amino acids: CASSVLSYEQYF. The chain joins TRBV10-1 to TRBJ2-7; no reliable D call. CDR3 size: 12 residues. Trimming left V 4 bases short and J 0 bases short, with 4 bases between. CDR1 and CDR2 (germline): WNHNN, SYGVQD (reference sequence).

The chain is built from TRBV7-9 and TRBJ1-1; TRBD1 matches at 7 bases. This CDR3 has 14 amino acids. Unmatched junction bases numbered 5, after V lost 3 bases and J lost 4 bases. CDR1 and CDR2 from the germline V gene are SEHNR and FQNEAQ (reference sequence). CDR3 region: CASSLGQLATEAFF. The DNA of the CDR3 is TGTGCCAGCAGCTTGGGACAGTTGGCCACTGAAGCTTTCTTT.

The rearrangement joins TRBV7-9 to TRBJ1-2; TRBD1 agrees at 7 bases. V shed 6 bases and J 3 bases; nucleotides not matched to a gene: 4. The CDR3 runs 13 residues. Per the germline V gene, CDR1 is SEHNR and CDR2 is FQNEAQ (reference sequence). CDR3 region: CASSTRGYYGYTF. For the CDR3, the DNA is TGTGCCAGCAGTACCAGGGGGTACTATGGCTACACCTTC.

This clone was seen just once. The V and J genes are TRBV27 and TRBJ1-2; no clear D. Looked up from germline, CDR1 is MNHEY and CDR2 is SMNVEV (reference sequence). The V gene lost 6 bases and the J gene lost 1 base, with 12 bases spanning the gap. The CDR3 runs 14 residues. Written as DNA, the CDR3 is TGTGCCAGCAGCCGTCAGCGTTTTAACTATGGCTACACCTTC. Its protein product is CASSRQRFNYGYTF.

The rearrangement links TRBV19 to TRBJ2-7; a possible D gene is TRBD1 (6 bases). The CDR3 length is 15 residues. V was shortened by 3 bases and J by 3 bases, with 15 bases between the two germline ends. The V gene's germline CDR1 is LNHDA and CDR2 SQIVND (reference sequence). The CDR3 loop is CASSIPTGTGYEQYF. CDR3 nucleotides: TGTGCCAGTAGTATTCCGACAGGAACGGGCTACGAGCAGTACTTC.

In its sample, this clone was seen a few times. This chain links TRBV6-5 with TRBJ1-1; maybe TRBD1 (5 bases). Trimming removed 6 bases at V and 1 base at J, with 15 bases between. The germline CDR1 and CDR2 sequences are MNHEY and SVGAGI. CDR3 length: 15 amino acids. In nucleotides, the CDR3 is TGTGCCAGCAGCCCCGACCCGACAGCGAACACTGAAGCTTTCTTT. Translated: CASSPDPTANTEAFF.

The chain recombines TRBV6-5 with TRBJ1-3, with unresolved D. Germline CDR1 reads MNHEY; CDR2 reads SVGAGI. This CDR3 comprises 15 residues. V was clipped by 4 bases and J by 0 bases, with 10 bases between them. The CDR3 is CASSSSSPSGNTIYF. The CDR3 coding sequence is TGTGCCAGCAGTTCAAGCTCCCCCTCTGGAAACACCATATATTTT.

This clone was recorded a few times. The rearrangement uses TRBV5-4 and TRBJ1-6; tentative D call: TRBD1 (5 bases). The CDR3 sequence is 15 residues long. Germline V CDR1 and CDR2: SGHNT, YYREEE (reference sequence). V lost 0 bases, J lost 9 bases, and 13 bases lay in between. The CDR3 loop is CASSLGGRSLSPLHF. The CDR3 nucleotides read TGTGCCAGCAGCTTGGGGGGCCGGTCACTTTCACCCCTCCACTTT.

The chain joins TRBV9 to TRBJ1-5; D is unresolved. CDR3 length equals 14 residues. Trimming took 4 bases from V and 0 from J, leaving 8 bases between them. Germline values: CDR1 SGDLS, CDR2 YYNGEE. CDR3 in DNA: TGTGCCAGCAGCAAGACTGATAGCAATCAGCCCCAGCATTTT. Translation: CASSKTDSNQPQHF.

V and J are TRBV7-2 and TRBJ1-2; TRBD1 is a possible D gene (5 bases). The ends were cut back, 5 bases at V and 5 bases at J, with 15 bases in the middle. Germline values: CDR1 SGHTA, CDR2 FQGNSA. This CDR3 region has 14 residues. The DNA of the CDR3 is TGTGCCAGCAGCACGGACACCTTAATTTATGGCTACACCTTC. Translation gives CASSTDTLIYGYTF.

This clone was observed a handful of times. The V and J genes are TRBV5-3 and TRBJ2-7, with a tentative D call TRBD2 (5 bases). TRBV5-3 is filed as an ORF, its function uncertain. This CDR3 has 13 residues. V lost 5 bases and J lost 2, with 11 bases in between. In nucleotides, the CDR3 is TGTGCCAGAAGTCAAACTAGAGCCTACGAGCAGTACTTC. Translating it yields CARSQTRAYEQYF.

This chain's CDR3 is CASKGYGTSYNEQFF. CDR3 DNA: TGTGCCAGCAAGGGTTACGGGACATCCTACAATGAGCAGTTCTTC. The genes are TRBV27 and TRBJ2-1, with D possibly TRBD1 on 6 matching bases. Germline V gene data show CDR1 as MNHEY and CDR2 as SMNVEV (reference sequence). The germline V and J ends were trimmed by 7 bases and 1 base, with 14 bases remaining between them. The CDR3 has 15 residues.

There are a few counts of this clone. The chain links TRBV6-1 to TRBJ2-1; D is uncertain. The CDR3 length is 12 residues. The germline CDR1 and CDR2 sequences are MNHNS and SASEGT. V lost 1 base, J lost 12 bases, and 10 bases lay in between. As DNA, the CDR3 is TGTGCCAGCAGTGAAGTTTTGCGTTCGCAGTTCTTC. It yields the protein CASSEVLRSQFF.

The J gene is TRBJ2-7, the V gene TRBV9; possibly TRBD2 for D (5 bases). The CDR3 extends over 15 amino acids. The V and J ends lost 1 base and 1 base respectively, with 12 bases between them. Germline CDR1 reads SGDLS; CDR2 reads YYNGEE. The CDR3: CASSVNGERSYEQYF. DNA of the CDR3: TGTGCCAGCAGCGTAAACGGGGAGAGGTCCTACGAGCAGTACTTC.

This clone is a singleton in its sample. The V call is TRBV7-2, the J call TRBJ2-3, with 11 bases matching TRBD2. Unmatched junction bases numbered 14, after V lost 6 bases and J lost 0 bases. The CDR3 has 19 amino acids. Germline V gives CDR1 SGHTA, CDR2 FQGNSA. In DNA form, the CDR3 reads TGTGCCAGCAGGTGGGGTAGCGGGAGGGCCGGGGATAGCACAGATACGCAGTATTTT. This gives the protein CASRWGSGRAGDSTDTQYF.

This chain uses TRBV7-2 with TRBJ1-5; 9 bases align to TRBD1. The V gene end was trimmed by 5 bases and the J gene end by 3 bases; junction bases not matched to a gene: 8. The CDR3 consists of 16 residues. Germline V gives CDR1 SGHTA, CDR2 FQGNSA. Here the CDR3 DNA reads TGTGCCAGCAGCCGGGGGGGGACAGGGCCCAATCAGCCCCAGCATTTT. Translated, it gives CASSRGGTGPNQPQHF.

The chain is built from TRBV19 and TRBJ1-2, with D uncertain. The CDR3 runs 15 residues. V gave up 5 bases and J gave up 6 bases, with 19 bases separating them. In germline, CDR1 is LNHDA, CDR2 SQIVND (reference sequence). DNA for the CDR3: TGTGCCAGTAGTTTCTGGGCCCTCGGCGTCAATGGCTACACCTTC. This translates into CASSFWALGVNGYTF.

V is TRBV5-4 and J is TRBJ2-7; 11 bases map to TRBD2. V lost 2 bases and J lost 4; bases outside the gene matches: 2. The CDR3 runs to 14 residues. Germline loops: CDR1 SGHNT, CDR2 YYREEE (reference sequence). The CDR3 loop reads CASSFGTSGYEQYF. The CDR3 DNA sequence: TGTGCCAGCAGCTTCGGGACTAGCGGTTACGAGCAGTACTTC.

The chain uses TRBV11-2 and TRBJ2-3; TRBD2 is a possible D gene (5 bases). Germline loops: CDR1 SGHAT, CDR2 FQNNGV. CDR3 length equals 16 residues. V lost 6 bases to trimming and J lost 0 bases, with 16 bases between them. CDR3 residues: CASRGFGISSTDTQYF. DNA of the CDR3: TGTGCCAGCAGAGGCTTCGGGATTTCTAGCACAGATACGCAGTATTTT.

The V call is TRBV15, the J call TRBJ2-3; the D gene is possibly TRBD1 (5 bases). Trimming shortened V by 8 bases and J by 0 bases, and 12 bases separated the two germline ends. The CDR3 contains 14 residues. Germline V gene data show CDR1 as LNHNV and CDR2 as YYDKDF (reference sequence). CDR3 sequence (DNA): TGTGCCACCGCAGACAGCACGAGCACAGATACGCAGTATTTT. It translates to CATADSTSTDTQYF. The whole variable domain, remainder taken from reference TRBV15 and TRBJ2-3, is DAMVIQNPRYQVTQFGKPVTLSCSQTLNHNVMYWYQQKSSQAPKLLFHYYDKDFNNEADTPDNFQSRRPNTSFCFLDIRSPGLGDTAMYLCATADSTSTDTQYFGPGTRLTVL.

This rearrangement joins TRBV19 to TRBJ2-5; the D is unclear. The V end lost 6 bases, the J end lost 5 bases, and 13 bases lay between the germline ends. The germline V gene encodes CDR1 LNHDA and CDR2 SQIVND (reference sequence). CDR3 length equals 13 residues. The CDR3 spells CASRRGSKETQYF. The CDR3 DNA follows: TGTGCCAGTAGGAGAGGCTCCAAGGAGACCCAGTACTTC.

The CDR3 region has the DNA TGCGCCAGCAGCCAAGACGGAGCAGGGGGCTTTACTGAAGCTTTCTTT. Protein: CASSQDGAGGFTEAFF. The chain links TRBV4-3 to TRBJ1-1; the match to TRBD1 covers 8 bases. CDR3 length: 16 amino acids. Germline CDR1 reads LGHNA; CDR2 reads YSLEER. After removal of 0 bases from V and 5 bases from J, the junction contained 8 bases not matched to a gene.

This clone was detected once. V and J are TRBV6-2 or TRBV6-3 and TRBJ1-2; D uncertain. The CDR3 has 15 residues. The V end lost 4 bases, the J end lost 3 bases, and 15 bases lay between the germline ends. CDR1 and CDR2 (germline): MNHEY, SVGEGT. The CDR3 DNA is TGTGCCAGCAGTTCAAGGAGCTCGCGGCACTATGGCTACACCTTC. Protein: CASSSRSSRHYGYTF.

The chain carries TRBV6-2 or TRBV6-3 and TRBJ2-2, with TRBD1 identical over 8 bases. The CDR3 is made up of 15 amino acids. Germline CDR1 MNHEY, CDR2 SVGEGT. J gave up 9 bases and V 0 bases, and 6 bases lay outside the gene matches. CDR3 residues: CASSYSGSGGRELFF. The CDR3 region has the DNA TGTGCCAGCAGTTACTCCGGATCAGGGGGCCGGGAGCTGTTTTTT.

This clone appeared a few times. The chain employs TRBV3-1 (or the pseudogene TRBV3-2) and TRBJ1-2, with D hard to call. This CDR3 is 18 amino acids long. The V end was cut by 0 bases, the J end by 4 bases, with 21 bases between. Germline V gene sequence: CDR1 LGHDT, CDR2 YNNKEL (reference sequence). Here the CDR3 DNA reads TGTGCCAGCAGCCAAGATCTCCTACCCAGTCACCCGGGCTATGGCTACACCTTC. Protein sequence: CASSQDLLPSHPGYGYTF.

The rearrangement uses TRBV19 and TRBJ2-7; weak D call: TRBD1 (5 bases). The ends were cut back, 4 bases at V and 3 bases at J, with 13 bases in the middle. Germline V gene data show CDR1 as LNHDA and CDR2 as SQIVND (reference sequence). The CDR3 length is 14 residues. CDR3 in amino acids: CASSTRGDSYEQYF. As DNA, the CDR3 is TGTGCCAGTAGTACAAGGGGCGATAGCTACGAGCAGTACTTC.

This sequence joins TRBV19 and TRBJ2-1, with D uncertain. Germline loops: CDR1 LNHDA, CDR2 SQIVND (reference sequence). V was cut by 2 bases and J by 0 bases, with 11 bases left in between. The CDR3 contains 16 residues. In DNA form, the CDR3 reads TGTGCCAGTAGTATAAAACGCCGGAGCTCCTACAATGAGCAGTTCTTC. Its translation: CASSIKRRSSYNEQFF.